The T cell receptor (beta chain) described here comes from a study of T-cell memory formation after mild COVID-19. Study in general: TCR clusters showed largely donor specificity. The study, taken as a whole, reports: Some clones that responded were present in memory (sampled pre-infection), which suggests cross-reactive memory joined. Researchers report contracting CD4+ clones mostly in CM and EM, with CD8+ clones in EMRA. Later expanders leaned CD4+, whereas clones that contracted between day 15 and 85 were balanced CD4/CD8.

Each CDR3 protein gets one entry after TCRdb re-called the 5' RACE reads with MiXCR. This table holds 200,000 to 250,000 distinct CDR3 sequences, about 9.2% found once. This CDR3 is 16 amino acids long. Trimming left V 6 bases short and J 0 bases short, with 15 bases between. Germline V gene lookup returns CDR1 MNHEY and CDR2 SVGAGI. This clonotype was seen ten or more times. Its cognate antigen is unknown. The chain joins TRBV6-5 to TRBJ2-1, with D possibly being TRBD2 (5 bases). The sequenced sample was PBMCs or a T cell subset sorted from them (not recorded which). This receptor was obtained from a young man who had mild COVID-19 (a few samples of this study predate the infection). Cell type and time point are not known. The CDR3 here is CASSRRQRRSYNEQFF. CDR3 nucleotide sequence: TGTGCCAGCAGCCGCCGCCAGCGGCGCTCCTACAATGAGCAGTTCTTC.